These 16 T cell receptor beta chains share one sample of origin, sequenced in a study of T cell responses to AZD1222 COVID-19 vaccine. Assay used: immunoSEQ multiplex PCR; TCRdb lists only in-frame clones, some missing. Found here are 120,000 or so clones, 90% of them singletons; the top ten hold 4% to 4.5%. Sequencing used peripheral blood, obtained 28 days after the second dose of the MenACWY control vaccine. All receptors come from an adult who received the MenACWY meningococcal vaccine as a control.

This clone is a singleton in its sample. The chain joins TRBV3-1 (or the pseudogene TRBV3-2) to TRBJ1-2, with D tentatively TRBD1 (6 bases). There are 14 residues in the CDR3. Germline V lookup: CDR1 LGHDT, CDR2 YNNKEL (reference sequence). Trimming cost V 4 bases and J 4 bases, with 13 bases left between them. Here the CDR3 reads CASSLSTGSYGYTF. In nucleotides, the CDR3 is TGTGCCAGCAGCCTATCAACAGGGTCCTATGGCTACACCTTC.

This clone was detected a few times. The chain links TRBV6-2 or TRBV6-3 to TRBJ2-3, with D unclear. V was cut by 0 bases and J by 1 base, with 8 bases left in between. The V gene's germline CDR1 is MNHEY and CDR2 SVGEGT. This CDR3 is 15 amino acids long. The CDR3 spells CASSYSPEGTDTQYF. DNA of the CDR3: TGTGCCAGCAGTTACTCACCAGAAGGCACAGATACGCAGTATTTT.

This clone was observed a single time. The chain recombines TRBV7-2 with TRBJ1-6; no clear D. V shed 2 bases and J shed 5 bases, with 10 bases lying between them. Germline V CDR1 and CDR2: SGHTA, FQGNSA. The CDR3 sequence is 15 residues long. The CDR3 loop is CASSLMRHNNSPLHF. The DNA for the CDR3 is TGTGCCAGCAGCTTAATGCGACATAATAATTCACCCCTCCACTTT.

The chain carries TRBV7-2 and TRBJ2-5, with unresolved D. The CDR3 contains 15 residues. Germline values: CDR1 SGHTA, CDR2 FQGNSA. Trimming removed 0 bases at V and 5 bases at J, with 13 bases between. This CDR3 is CASSLADLVLETQYF. The CDR3 nucleotides are TGTGCCAGCAGCTTAGCTGATTTAGTCCTGGAGACCCAGTACTTC.

CDR3 sequence: CASSQERSSTNEKLFF. The CDR3 region has the DNA TGCGCCAGCAGCCAAGAGCGATCGTCAACTAATGAAAAACTGTTTTTT. The chain employs TRBV4-1 and TRBJ1-4; D gene ambiguous. CDR1 and CDR2 from the germline V gene are MGHRA and YSYEKL. This CDR3 contains 16 residues. Trimming shortened V by 0 bases and J by 0 bases, and 8 bases separated the two germline ends.

CDR3 in DNA: TGTGCCAGTAGTATTAAGGCAGGTGGTCGTACTGAAGCTTTCTTT. Encoded protein: CASSIKAGGRTEAFF. The genes are TRBV19 and TRBJ1-1; D is unresolved. This CDR3 is 15 amino acids long. With 3 bases removed from V and 5 bases from J, the gap between germline ends came to 16 bases. CDR1 and CDR2 (germline): LNHDA, SQIVND (reference sequence).

V and J are TRBV9 and TRBJ2-3; 9 nucleotides align to TRBD2. The ends lost 6 bases at V and 4 bases at J; junction bases unmatched: 9. The CDR3 has 15 residues. Germline V gene data show CDR1 as SGDLS and CDR2 as YYNGEE. For the CDR3, the DNA is TGTGCCAGCACCCGAATAGCGGGAGTGGCAGATACGCAGTATTTT. Encoded protein: CASTRIAGVADTQYF.

This clone was detected only a few times. The chain recombines TRBV12-3 or TRBV12-4 with TRBJ2-7; weak D call: TRBD2 (5 bases). The CDR3 is made up of 12 amino acids. Trimming removed 3 bases from V and 3 bases from J, with 6 bases in between. The CDR3: CASSFRGYEQYV. As DNA, the CDR3 is TGTGCCAGCAGTTTCCGGGGCTACGAGCAGTACGTC.

The V call is TRBV28, the J call TRBJ2-1, with 8 bases lining up with TRBD1. Germline CDR1 is MDHEN and CDR2 is SYDVKM. The CDR3 contains 15 residues. After removal of 6 bases from V and 2 bases from J, the junction contained 6 bases not matched to a gene. The CDR3 bases are TGTGCCAGCAGGGTTACAGGGGGTACCTACAATGAGCAGTTCTTC. Amino acid sequence: CASRVTGGTYNEQFF.

The chain carries TRBV7-9 and TRBJ2-3; D not certain. Trimming shortened V by 3 bases and J by 4 bases, and 5 bases separated the two germline ends. The CDR3 covers 12 residues. The germline V gene encodes CDR1 SEHNR and CDR2 FQNEAQ (reference sequence). In nucleotides, the CDR3 is TGTGCCAGCAGCTTTCACCCAGATACGCAGTATTTT. Its protein is CASSFHPDTQYF.

V and J are TRBV7-3 and TRBJ2-7; 8 nucleotides line up with TRBD2. CDR1 and CDR2 from the germline V gene are SGHTA and FQGTGA. Unmatched junction bases numbered 9, after V lost 0 bases and J lost 2 bases. CDR3 size: 17 residues. The CDR3 coding sequence is TGTGCCAGCAGCTTAACGGCCTCGGGAGGGCTCCCCTACGAGCAGTACTTC. As protein: CASSLTASGGLPYEQYF.

This chain connects TRBV7-9 to TRBJ2-5, with D possibly TRBD2 on 6 matching bases. V gave up 0 bases and J gave up 3 bases, with 11 bases separating them. CDR3 length: 15 residues. Germline lookup yields CDR1 SEHNR and CDR2 FQNEAQ (reference sequence). The CDR3 reads CASSLAREYEETQYF. The CDR3 coding sequence is TGTGCCAGCAGCTTAGCCCGGGAGTACGAAGAGACCCAGTACTTC.

This rearrangement joins TRBV7-9 to TRBJ1-1, with D tentatively TRBD1 (5 bases). Trimming removed 4 bases at V and 4 bases at J, with 7 bases between. Germline CDR1 and CDR2: SEHNR and FQNEAQ (reference sequence). This CDR3 has 12 amino acids. The CDR3 bases are TGTGCCAGCAGCTCCCAGGGCACTGAAGCTTTCTTT. Translated: CASSSQGTEAFF.

This chain connects TRBV11-1 to TRBJ2-7; either TRBD1 or TRBD2 may supply D (5 bases each). V lost 8 bases and J lost 2, with 10 bases in between. Germline V gene sequence: CDR1 SGHAT, CDR2 FQDESV (reference sequence). The CDR3 runs to 12 residues. Here the CDR3 reads CASRDATYEQYF. CDR3 coding DNA: TGTGCCAGCCGGGACGCAACCTACGAGCAGTACTTC.

Notes on this clone: Other DNA variants within this sample encode the same CDR3. The genes are TRBV19 and TRBJ1-1; maybe TRBD1 (5 bases). V lost 2 bases and J lost 1, with 8 bases in between. CDR3 length: 14 residues. The germline CDR1 and CDR2 sequences are LNHDA and SQIVND (reference sequence). The DNA for the CDR3 is TGTGCCAGTAGTATAACTGGGGGGAACACTGAAGCTTTCTTT. Translating it yields CASSITGGNTEAFF.

This chain uses TRBV18 with TRBJ2-5; no definite D call. The germline V gene has CDR1 KGHSH and CDR2 LQKENI. V gave up 0 bases and J gave up 5 bases, with 16 bases separating them. The CDR3 runs to 16 residues. The DNA of the CDR3 is TGTGCCAGCTCACCACCGATTCTCCCCTCCGGCGAGACCCAGTACTTC. It encodes CASSPPILPSGETQYF.